This entry is about one TCR beta chain. Its target is unknown. The data belong to a study of cytomegalovirus exposure and HLA in healthy donors. 60 Vbeta and 13 Jbeta primers were used in PCR. TCRdb's table, derived via immunoSEQ multiplex PCR, lists solely in-frame clones and lacks some. The sample lists about 190,000 clones, 80% occurring once. Study results and limitations: Association of a missense DCLRE1C variant with TCR beta V- and J-gene trimming was reported in a later analysis.

The sample consisted of PBMCs. This receptor was identified in a man aged 35 to 55 in good health and CMV-seropositive.

CDR3 amino acids: CASSRTGESRGGRSYEQYF. CDR3 bases: TGTGCCAGCTCACGGACAGGGGAATCCCGAGGAGGCCGCTCCTACGAGCAGTACTTC. The rearrangement uses TRBV28 and TRBJ2-7; 9 positions match TRBD1. The CDR3 totals 19 residues. Germline loops: CDR1 MDHEN, CDR2 SYDVKM. V shed 8 bases and J 0 bases; nucleotides not matched to a gene: 20.